This T cell receptor (beta chain) was obtained from a study of glioma-infiltrating T cells. TCR alpha and beta CDR3 regions were amplified from RNA using iRepertoire nested multiplex PCR. In TCRdb, the multiplex PCR reads were re-called with MiXCR into one record per CDR3 protein. The sample shows 44,000 or so distinct CDR3 sequences, approximately 20% of them seen only once. This clonotype appeared many times. Its ends do not fully match the called genes, so a read error is possible. The CDR3 spans 13 residues. From germline, CDR1 is KGHDR and CDR2 SFDVKD. The sample was glioma tissue, nonneoplastic brain tissue, or PBMCs (not recorded which). This TCR was recovered from a human donor with low-grade glioma or glioblastoma, undergoing nonglioma brain surgery, or in good health (not recorded which). The chain uses TRBV24-1 and TRBJ1-3; unclear D gene. CDR3: CATTDRTGNTIYF. CDR3 bases: TGTGCCACCACTGATCGAACTGGAAACACCATATATTTT.